This T cell receptor (beta chain) was captured by sequencing in a study of blood T cells in healthy people across ages. Study observations and caveats: Leaving the PBMCs unsorted stopped any conclusive comparison of naive versus antigen-experienced cells. Naive T cell percentage showed a strong correlation with the diversity of TCR beta.

It was with a sample-barcoded 5' primer and a J-beta primer mix that a second PCR of roughly 7 to 12 cycles was run. Carrying 12 random nucleotides, a template-switch adaptor labeled each individual cDNA molecule. TCRdb ran MiXCR on the 5' RACE reads and lists one entry per CDR3 protein. The sample lists a few hundred thousand distinct CDR3 sequences; over 45% were seen once. With regard to this clonotype: Its antigen is unknown.

The CDR3 loop spans 12 amino acids. Germline loops: CDR1 DFQATT, CDR2 SNEGSKA (reference sequence). Trimming pared 5 bases from V and 0 bases from J, leaving 7 bases between. The sample was blood. V usage is TRBV20-1 and J usage is TRBJ2-5; the D gene is possibly TRBD2 (5 bases). The clonotype originates from a man in his sixties in good health. CDR3 in DNA: TGCAGTGCTCAGCGGAACCAAGAGACCCAGTACTTC. Translation: CSAQRNQETQYF.